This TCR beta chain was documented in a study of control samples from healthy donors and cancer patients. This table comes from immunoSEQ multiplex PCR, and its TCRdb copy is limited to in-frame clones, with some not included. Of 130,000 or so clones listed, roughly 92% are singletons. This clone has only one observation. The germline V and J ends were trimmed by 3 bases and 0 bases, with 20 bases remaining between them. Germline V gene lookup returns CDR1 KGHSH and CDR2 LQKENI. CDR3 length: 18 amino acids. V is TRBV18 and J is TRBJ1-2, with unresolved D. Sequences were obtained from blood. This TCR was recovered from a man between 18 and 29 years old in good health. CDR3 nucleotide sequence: TGTGCCAGCTCACCGACCTCTTTTTCTATGACCTCTAACTATGGCTACACCTTC. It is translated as CASSPTSFSMTSNYGYTF. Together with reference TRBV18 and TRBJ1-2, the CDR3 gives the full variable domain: NAGVMQNPRHLVRRRGQEARLRCSPMKGHSHVYWYRQLPEEGLKFMVYLQKENIIDESGMPKERFSAEFPKEGPSILRIQQVVRGDSAAYFCASSPTSFSMTSNYGYTFGSGTRLTVV.